Presented here are 16 T cell receptor beta chains from one specimen sequenced in a study of Ad26.COV2.S vaccination and SARS-CoV-2 variants. This table comes from immunoSEQ multiplex PCR, and its TCRdb copy is limited to in-frame clones, with some not included. The repertoire consists of about 410,000 clones, with 70% to 90% occurring once and the leading ten covering 3.5%. Regarding treatment: roughly 19 received Ad26.COV2.S at low or high dose, single or two shots; five or six received placebo; per-sample allocation not given. Sample collection was performed on day 63 after the first vaccine or placebo injection. The source was peripheral blood, collected in a trial of Ad26.COV2.S vaccine versus placebo. The receptors come from a person aged 18-65 years who received the Ad26.COV2.S COVID-19 vaccine or a placebo.

Of note for this clone: Other nucleotide sequences from this sample produce the same CDR3. The rearrangement joins TRBV6-6 to TRBJ2-5; D uncertain. The germline V and J ends were trimmed by 0 bases and 2 bases, with 7 bases remaining between them. This CDR3 spans 14 amino acids. CDR1 MNHNY and CDR2 SVGAGI come from the germline V gene (reference sequence). The CDR3, as DNA: TGTGCCAGCAGTTACTCGACAAATCAAGAGACCCAGTACTTC. This gives the protein CASSYSTNQETQYF.

The chain is built from TRBV29-1 and TRBJ1-1, with 9 positions matching TRBD1. The CDR3 length is 14 residues. With 5 bases clipped from V and 1 base from J, the junction kept 5 bases outside the gene matches. Germline CDR1 reads SQVTM; CDR2 reads ANQGSEA. CDR3 residues: CSVSMDRGNTEAFF. CDR3 DNA sequence: TGCAGCGTTTCGATGGACAGGGGGAACACTGAAGCTTTCTTT.

The chain employs TRBV11-2 and TRBJ2-3; a possible D gene is TRBD2 (6 bases). Germline CDR1 is SGHAT and CDR2 is FQNNGV. V lost 3 bases, J lost 1 base, and 8 bases lay in between. The CDR3 sequence is 14 residues long. Written as DNA, the CDR3 is TGTGCCAGCAGCTTCTGGGGGGGCACAGATACGCAGTATTTT. This sequence encodes CASSFWGGTDTQYF.

This chain links TRBV9 with TRBJ2-5, with D possibly being TRBD2 (7 bases). Trimming stripped 2 bases from V and 4 bases from J, with 12 bases between. Looked up from germline, CDR1 is SGDLS and CDR2 is YYNGEE. This CDR3 has 14 residues. For the CDR3, the DNA is TGTGCCAGCAGCGTTCCCGGGGGGCGAGAGACCCAGTACTTC. It encodes CASSVPGGRETQYF.

This clone occurred once. The chain combines TRBV19 with TRBJ2-1; 9 nucleotides line up with TRBD1. The V gene's germline CDR1 is LNHDA and CDR2 SQIVND (reference sequence). The junction had 7 bases not matched to a gene; V was cut back by 3 bases and J by 4 bases. The CDR3 has 16 amino acids. The CDR3: CASSMTGGSGYNEQFF. In nucleotides, the CDR3 is TGTGCCAGTAGTATGACAGGGGGTTCGGGGTACAATGAGCAGTTCTTC.

The chain employs TRBV4-2 and TRBJ1-2; TRBD1 agrees at 7 bases. The CDR3 is made up of 16 amino acids. The V segment lost 1 base and the J segment 4 bases; nucleotides outside the gene matches: 9. Germline V gene data show CDR1 as LGHNA and CDR2 as YNFKEQ. The chain's CDR3 is CASSQGRQGSSYGYTF. The CDR3 DNA is TGTGCCAGCAGCCAAGGGAGACAGGGAAGTTCCTATGGCTACACCTTC.

This sequence joins TRBV2 and TRBJ2-5; D perhaps matches TRBD2 (5 bases). V lost 5 bases to trimming and J lost 4 bases, with 11 bases between them. Germline V gene data show CDR1 as SNHLY and CDR2 as FYNNEI. This CDR3 is 13 amino acids long. CDR3 loop: CASSPAGPETQYF. The CDR3 DNA reads TGTGCCAGCAGTCCGGCGGGTCCAGAGACCCAGTACTTC.

This rearrangement joins TRBV11-2 to TRBJ2-7; TRBD2 is a possible D gene (6 bases). CDR3 length equals 15 residues. CDR1 is SGHAT and CDR2 is FQNNGV in the germline V gene. V dropped 1 base and J dropped 6 bases, with 16 bases sitting between them. CDR3 protein: CASSLVSGLRVEQYF. The CDR3 nucleotides read TGTGCCAGCAGCTTAGTTTCGGGACTGCGCGTCGAGCAGTACTTC.

This chain uses TRBV6-4 with TRBJ2-1, with 11 positions matching TRBD2. Germline CDR1 is MRHNA and CDR2 is SNTAGT. The CDR3 is 14 residues long. The ends lost 1 base at V and 9 bases at J; junction bases unmatched: 2. The CDR3 region is CASSDYGTSGEQFF. The DNA for the CDR3 is TGTGCCAGCAGTGACTATGGGACTAGCGGTGAGCAGTTCTTC.

The chain employs TRBV5-1 and TRBJ2-1; TRBD2 is a possible D gene (5 bases). Per germline, CDR1 SGHRS and CDR2 YFSETQ. This CDR3 is built from 15 residues. The ends were cut back, 3 bases at V and 1 base at J, with 11 bases in the middle. This CDR3 is CASSYGVGSYNEQFF. In nucleotides, the CDR3 is TGCGCCAGCAGCTACGGGGTAGGGTCCTACAATGAGCAGTTCTTC.

The chain links TRBV20-1 to TRBJ2-4, with a weak D call TRBD2 (5 bases). The V end was cut by 3 bases, the J end by 1 base, with 10 bases between. The CDR3 loop spans 14 amino acids. CDR1 and CDR2 from the germline V gene are DFQATT and SNEGSKA (reference sequence). The CDR3 DNA reads as TGCAGTGCTAGTGGAGGATTCGCCAAAAACATTCAGTACTTC. This codes for CSASGGFAKNIQYF.

The chain recombines TRBV23-1 with TRBJ1-2; TRBD1 matches at 9 bases. TRBV23-1 qualifies as an ORF whose function is uncertain. The CDR3 extends over 16 amino acids. The V segment lost 0 bases and the J segment 6 bases; nucleotides outside the gene matches: 8. Written as DNA, the CDR3 is TGCGCCAGCAGTCAATCGGTGGGGACAGGGTTGAATGGCTACACCTTC. This sequence encodes CASSQSVGTGLNGYTF.

The table lists this clone with a few counts. The J gene is TRBJ2-5, the V gene TRBV29-1, with TRBD1 as a possible D gene (6 bases). The ends were cut back, 3 bases at V and 1 base at J, with 9 bases in the middle. This CDR3 region has 13 residues. Germline V gene lookup returns CDR1 SQVTM and CDR2 ANQGSEA. The CDR3, as DNA: TGCAGCGTTGACCCGACAGGCCAAGAGACCCAGTACTTC. It codes for CSVDPTGQETQYF.

The rearrangement uses TRBV3-1 (or the pseudogene TRBV3-2) and TRBJ2-2, with D uncertain. Trimming left V 4 bases short and J 6 bases short, with 9 bases between. This CDR3 has 13 residues. CDR1 is LGHDT and CDR2 is YNNKEL in the germline V gene (reference sequence). As DNA, the CDR3 is TGTGCCAGCAGCCGTGGAGTCTCCGGGGAGCTGTTTTTT. Translating it yields CASSRGVSGELFF.

The chain combines TRBV7-2 with TRBJ1-2; D is perhaps TRBD1 (6 bases). This CDR3 contains 15 residues. Trimming took 4 bases from V and 5 from J, leaving 17 bases between them. CDR1 is SGHTA, CDR2 FQGNSA, per germline. The CDR3 nucleotides read TGTGCCAGCAGCTGGGGACACACCGGAGATTATGGCTACACCTTC. This translates into CASSWGHTGDYGYTF.

This clone has only one observation. The rearrangement uses TRBV7-9 and TRBJ1-2; TRBD1 matches at 7 bases. There are 15 residues in the CDR3. CDR1 is SEHNR, CDR2 FQNEAQ, per germline (reference sequence). Trimming at V came to 4 bases and at J to 6 bases, leaving 11 bases not matched to a gene. The CDR3 loop reads CASSYRQGISDGYTF. In DNA, the CDR3 is TGTGCCAGCAGCTATCGACAGGGAATCTCGGATGGCTACACCTTC.